This T cell receptor (beta chain) is from a study of blood T cell repertoires in COVID-19. Study details: The samples span acute and convalescent COVID-19 from the United States, Italy and Spain. Sources were T cells, B-cell-depleted T cells, or PBMCs; the material itself was cDNA or gDNA.

The authors' processing: Amplification from reference gene primers served as the basis for estimated nucleated cell counts. The repertoire was sequenced with immunoSEQ multiplex PCR; TCRdb's copy has only in-frame clones and lacks some. The V and J calls and clone size come from that table; D and trimming were worked out from the DNA. The table lists over 95,000 clones, 81% of them singletons. The germline V gene encodes CDR1 SGHVS and CDR2 FNYEAQ. J was trimmed by 3 bases and V by 1 base; bases with no gene match: 11. CDR3 size: 18 residues. The receptor's source is a human donor in a cohort sampled during active COVID-19. The rearrangement uses TRBV7-6 and TRBJ2-2; 7 bases match TRBD2. Sequenced material: peripheral blood. CDR3 sequence (DNA): TGTGCCAGCAGCTTAGGGGCCTGGGCTAGCGGTTACACCGGGGAGCTGTTTTTT. It translates to CASSLGAWASGYTGELFF. The variable domain in full, completed from reference TRBV7-6 and TRBJ2-2, reads GAGVSQSPRYKVTKRGQDVALRCDPISGHVSLYWYRQALGQGPEFLTYFNYEAQQDKSGLPNDRFSAERPEGSISTLTIQRTEQRDSAMYRCASSLGAWASGYTGELFFGEGSRLTVL.